This TCR beta chain comes out of a study of blood T cell repertoires in COVID-19 (dated by TCRdb to 2020 to 2021). Context from the whole study: Samples covering the acute and convalescent phases of COVID-19 were provided by collaborators in the United States, Italy and Spain. The material from the prospective study consisted of cDNA or gDNA derived from T cells, B-cell-depleted T cells, or PBMCs. The dataset comprised deeply sampled blood TCRbeta repertoires from subjects exposed to, actively infected with, or recovered from COVID-19. The repertoires were made available in a free public database intended to serve as a resource for research on the immune response to SARS-CoV-2. Samples came from the ongoing ImmuneRACE study (first 160 participants) plus 1,254 subjects from 6 global collaborators. A de-identified subject ID, COVID-19 status, age in years and sex were almost always included in the sample metadata. Where available, HLA class I and class II types were taken from metadata supplied by the sample provider and were not determined by assay-based typing.

Trimming accounts for 7 bases at V and 6 bases at J, while the number of junction bases matched to no gene is 9. There are 14 amino acids in the CDR3, from cysteine to phenylalanine inclusive. Of all the DNA, just the CDR3 is kept, 42 bases in frame from base 1. The germline V gene (reference sequence) yields LNHDA for CDR1 and SQIVND for CDR2. At one collaborating source in Seattle, patients were enrolled during active infection and were followed longitudinally through the course of disease. The collaborating institutions used their own protocols to collect whole blood in K2EDTA tubes. For TCRbeta analysis, collaborators shipped samples in one of three forms: frozen whole blood, isolated PBMCs, or DNA extracted from either of those sample types. Only one count was recorded for this clone. Its antigen has not been determined. Base-call qualities are not available, and no considerably larger clone is one nucleotide away.

TCRbeta CDR3 regions were amplified from genomic DNA by means of the immunoSEQ Assay, a bias-controlled multiplex PCR. Per the original workflow: Nucleated cell counts per sample were estimated from amplification of reference gene primers within the assay. To quantify the absolute abundance of each unique TCRbeta CDR3 rearrangement, sequence reads were collapsed and filtered. For each sample, productive Simpson clonality was calculated by taking the square root of Simpson's diversity index across productive rearrangements. TCRdb re-hosts the immuneACCESS table, in-frame sequences only. Its copies lack some clones; in the studies checked, an unresolved V gene accounts for under half of them, and the cause for the rest is not known. From that table come the V and J calls and clone size; the DNA was used to work out D and trimming. Here the sample has around 180,000 clones; approximately 85% occur a single time. 5.5% to 8% of the sample comes from the top ten.

General conclusions and limits of the study: How much clinical and demographic metadata was included differed by source and by participant, and the metadata was provided uncurated.

Sequencing input: peripheral blood. This chain joins TRBV19 to TRBJ1-2, and 9 bases in between align with TRBD1. The source of this sequence is a man aged 80 or over with COVID-19, enrolled during active disease. DNA sequence: TGTGCCAGTAAACGGACAGGGGATTCTCATGGCTACACCTTC. Its protein reads: CASKRTGDSHGYTF.